Listed here is a single T cell receptor (beta chain). This CDR3 contains 15 residues. Germline V gene data show CDR1 as LGHNT and CDR2 as FRNRAP. V lost 7 bases, J lost 5 bases, and 20 bases lay in between. The record originates from a study of blood T cell repertoires in COVID-19. Generated by immunoSEQ multiplex PCR, the TCRdb table keeps only in-frame clones and is missing some. The sample includes about 400,000 clones, around 88% seen only once; the top ten take 7% to 7.5%. The receptor was isolated from a woman aged 55-70 years with COVID-19, enrolled during active disease. Material for sequencing was peripheral blood. The chain uses TRBV12-5 and TRBJ1-2, with D possibly being TRBD1 (6 bases). The CDR3 coding sequence is TGTGCTAGTGCAAGAACAGCGGGGGCCATATATGGCTACACCTTC. It codes for CASARTAGAIYGYTF. Drawing the rest from reference TRBV12-5 and TRBJ1-2, the complete variable domain is DARVTQTPRHKVTEMGQEVTMRCQPILGHNTVFWYRQTMMQGLELLAYFRNRAPLDDSGMPKDRFSAEMPDATLATLKIQPSEPRDSAVYFCASARTAGAIYGYTFGSGTRLTVV.